One sample yielded the 30 T cell receptor beta chains listed below, sequenced in a study of blood T cell repertoires in COVID-19. Sequenced by immunoSEQ multiplex PCR; TCRdb stores in-frame clones only, minus some. The table includes 450,000 or so clones, roughly 87% detected once. Material: PBMCs or T cells enriched from blood (not recorded which). The receptors come from a man aged 18 to 30 who had recovered from COVID-19.

The CDR3 loop reads CATSDGRDRTTNEKLFF. The CDR3 coding sequence is TGTGCCACCAGTGACGGACGGGACAGAACAACTAATGAAAAACTGTTTTTT. The chain is built from TRBV24-1 and TRBJ1-4; 7 bases line up with TRBD1. This CDR3 has 17 residues. In germline, CDR1 is KGHDR, CDR2 SFDVKD. After removal of 4 bases from V and 0 bases from J, the junction contained 7 bases not matched to a gene.

The genes are TRBV4-2 and TRBJ2-1; the match to TRBD2 covers 8 bases. Germline trimming cut 1 base from V and 3 bases from J; bases unmatched to any gene: 2. Germline CDR1 and CDR2: LGHNA and YNFKEQ. The CDR3 spans 15 residues. The CDR3 protein is CASSQAGGGYNEQFF. The CDR3 DNA sequence: TGTGCCAGCAGCCAAGCGGGAGGGGGCTACAATGAGCAGTTCTTC.

This rearrangement joins TRBV30 to TRBJ2-5, with 8 bases aligning to TRBD2. V lost 8 bases and J lost 5; bases outside the gene matches: 13. From germline, CDR1 is GTSNPN and CDR2 SVGIG (reference sequence). The CDR3 covers 14 residues. CDR3 sequence (DNA): TGTGCCGGAACGGGGGGGTTCAATTGGGAGACCCAGTACTTC. Translated, it gives CAGTGGFNWETQYF.

The rearrangement links TRBV27 to TRBJ1-1, with 7 bases fitting TRBD1. V shed 3 bases and J 4 bases; nucleotides not matched to a gene: 5. Germline V lookup: CDR1 MNHEY, CDR2 SMNVEV (reference sequence). This CDR3 has 14 amino acids. CDR3 in amino acids: CASSFSTGSTEAFF. The CDR3 bases are TGTGCCAGCAGTTTTTCGACAGGGAGCACTGAAGCTTTCTTT.

This clone appeared a few times. The chain uses TRBV5-1 and TRBJ2-2; perhaps TRBD2 as D (5 bases). V dropped 0 bases and J dropped 4 bases, with 13 bases sitting between them. Germline values: CDR1 SGHRS, CDR2 YFSETQ. The CDR3 consists of 16 residues. In DNA, the CDR3 is TGCGCCAGCAGCTTGGTCCCGCTAGCACCCACCGGGGAGCTGTTTTTT. Its protein product is CASSLVPLAPTGELFF.

CDR3 DNA: TGTGCCAGCAGCTCCTGGGGGGCTAGCGGGAGTCCTGAGCAGTTCTTC. Translating it yields CASSSWGASGSPEQFF. The chain combines TRBV7-2 with TRBJ2-1; 10 bases are a match to TRBD2. This CDR3 comprises 16 residues. The trim removed 4 bases at V and 9 bases at J, leaving 12 bases unmatched. Germline V gives CDR1 SGHTA, CDR2 FQGNSA.

The chain has TRBV3-1 (or the pseudogene TRBV3-2) and TRBJ1-1; perhaps TRBD1 as D (5 bases). Trimming left V 0 bases short and J 1 base short, with 9 bases between. The CDR3 is 15 amino acids. The germline V gene encodes CDR1 LGHDT and CDR2 YNNKEL (reference sequence). CDR3 DNA sequence: TGTGCCAGCAGCCAAGATGTCGGGGGGAACACTGAAGCTTTCTTT. It codes for CASSQDVGGNTEAFF.

V usage is TRBV21-1 and J usage is TRBJ2-5; TRBD2 is the table's D call, not checked against the DNA. TRBV21-1 is classified as a pseudogene. The CDR3 is 16 residues long. The CDR3 region has the DNA TGTGCCAGCAGCAAAGCTGAGGGACTCGACCAAGAGACCCAGTACTTC. It encodes CASSKAEGLDQETQYF.

The V gene is TRBV19, the J gene TRBJ1-3, with TRBD1 matching 7 bases. Losses at the gene ends were 5 bases for V and 0 bases for J; bases not matched to a gene: 4. This CDR3 has 15 residues. Looked up from germline, CDR1 is LNHDA and CDR2 is SQIVND (reference sequence). The CDR3 reads CASSSDRNSGNTIYF. DNA of the CDR3: TGTGCCAGTAGTTCGGACAGGAACTCTGGAAACACCATATATTTT. Looking up the rest from reference TRBV19 and TRBJ1-3 gives the full variable domain: DGGITQSPKYLFRKEGQNVTLSCEQNLNHDAMYWYRQDPGQGLRLIYYSQIVNDFQKGDIAEGYSVSREKKESFPLTVTSAQKNPTAFYLCASSSDRNSGNTIYFGEGSWLTVV.

The chain uses TRBV3-1 (or the pseudogene TRBV3-2) and TRBJ2-1; 9 nucleotides agree with TRBD2. CDR3 size: 14 residues. Looked up from germline, CDR1 is LGHDT and CDR2 is YNNKEL (reference sequence). The ends lost 9 bases at V and 4 bases at J; junction bases unmatched: 7. The CDR3 loop reads CASRGTSSYNEQFF. CDR3 coding DNA: TGTGCCAGTCGAGGGACTAGCTCTTACAATGAGCAGTTCTTC.

The genes are TRBV4-1 and TRBJ2-1, with 12 bases lining up with TRBD2. J was trimmed by 6 bases and V by 1 base; bases with no gene match: 7. The CDR3 spans 17 residues. The germline gives CDR1 MGHRA, CDR2 YSYEKL. The CDR3 bases are TGCGCCAGCAGCCAAGGTCTAGCGGGAGGGCCTGGCAATGAGCAGTTCTTC. Translation: CASSQGLAGGPGNEQFF.

This sequence joins TRBV27 and TRBJ1-5, with TRBD1 identical over 7 bases. This CDR3 has 18 amino acids. The J segment lost 1 base and the V segment lost 2 bases, leaving 11 bases of the junction unmatched. CDR1 MNHEY and CDR2 SMNVEV come from the germline V gene (reference sequence). CDR3 sequence (DNA): TGTGCCAGCAGTTTACAGAGGCAGGGGGTGGGGAGCAATCAGCCCCAGCATTTT. Translation gives CASSLQRQGVGSNQPQHF.

The V gene is TRBV19, the J gene TRBJ1-2, with D possibly TRBD1 on 5 matching bases. The CDR3 is 13 residues long. CDR1 and CDR2 from the germline V gene are LNHDA and SQIVND (reference sequence). Trimming took 3 bases from V and 8 from J, leaving 13 bases between them. The CDR3 sequence: CASSMRGNRGYTF. As DNA, the CDR3 is TGTGCCAGTAGTATGCGGGGGAATCGGGGCTACACCTTC.

This chain joins TRBV28 and TRBJ1-2; the match to TRBD1 covers 7 bases. There are 12 residues in the CDR3. Germline V gene sequence: CDR1 MDHEN, CDR2 SYDVKM. With 10 bases clipped from V and 4 bases from J, the junction kept 6 bases outside the gene matches. CDR3 in amino acids: CATRDSSYGYTF. CDR3 bases: TGTGCCACCAGGGACAGCTCCTATGGCTACACCTTC.

The chain couples TRBV28 to TRBJ1-1; 8 nucleotides line up with TRBD1. CDR3 length: 12 residues. The ends lost 5 bases at V and 6 bases at J; junction bases unmatched: 2. CDR1 MDHEN and CDR2 SYDVKM come from the germline V gene. The CDR3 DNA reads TGTGCCAGCAGTCAGACAGGGGCTGAAGCTTTCTTT. It encodes CASSQTGAEAFF.

This chain connects TRBV24-1 to TRBJ1-4; D may be TRBD1 (6 bases). The CDR3 covers 15 residues. Germline CDR1 is KGHDR and CDR2 is SFDVKD. Trimming removed 3 bases from V and 3 bases from J, with 10 bases in between. CDR3 protein: CATSDVGASNEKLFF. The CDR3 region has the DNA TGTGCCACCAGTGATGTGGGGGCGTCTAATGAAAAACTGTTTTTT.

This rearrangement joins TRBV19 to TRBJ2-1; 9 bases are shared with TRBD1. V dropped 4 bases and J dropped 7; count of bases not matched to a gene: 8. This CDR3 has 15 residues. CDR1 is LNHDA and CDR2 is SQIVND in the germline V gene (reference sequence). The CDR3 loop is CASSKRYRGLNEQFF. CDR3 nucleotide sequence: TGTGCCAGTAGTAAGCGTTACAGGGGGCTAAATGAGCAGTTCTTC.

This rearrangement joins TRBV7-2 to TRBJ1-2, with D unresolved. CDR3 size: 14 residues. Germline V gives CDR1 SGHTA, CDR2 FQGNSA. V lost 5 bases and J 4 bases, leaving 14 bases between the germline ends. The CDR3: CASSQDWNLYGYTF. The CDR3 DNA is TGTGCCAGCAGCCAGGACTGGAACCTCTATGGCTACACCTTC.

The chain uses TRBV19 and TRBJ1-1; TRBD1 matches at 9 bases. V shed 9 bases and J 1 base; nucleotides not matched to a gene: 6. This CDR3 spans 14 amino acids. Germline V gene sequence: CDR1 LNHDA, CDR2 SQIVND (reference sequence). CDR3 DNA: TGTGCCAGCCGACAGGGGGGGACGAACACTGAAGCTTTCTTT. Translation gives CASRQGGTNTEAFF. Together with reference TRBV19 and TRBJ1-1, the CDR3 gives the full variable domain: DGGITQSPKYLFRKEGQNVTLSCEQNLNHDAMYWYRQDPGQGLRLIYYSQIVNDFQKGDIAEGYSVSREKKESFPLTVTSAQKNPTAFYLCASRQGGTNTEAFFGQGTRLTVV.

The gene calls are TRBV28 and TRBJ1-2, with D possibly matching TRBD1 (6 bases). Per germline, CDR1 MDHEN and CDR2 SYDVKM. V lost 6 bases to trimming and J lost 0 bases, with 11 bases between them. The CDR3 loop spans 14 amino acids. The CDR3, as DNA: TGTGCCAGCAGGACCTACAGGGCTAACTATGGCTACACCTTC. It translates to CASRTYRANYGYTF.

The chain carries TRBV6-2 or TRBV6-3 and TRBJ2-2; the match to TRBD2 covers 12 bases. Germline V gene lookup returns CDR1 MNHEY and CDR2 SVGEGT. The V gene end was trimmed by 2 bases and the J gene end by 4 bases; junction bases not matched to a gene: 11. This CDR3 has 19 amino acids. The DNA for the CDR3 is TGTGCCAGCAGTTACCCTACGACTAGCGGGAGATTCGGCACCGGGGAGCTGTTTTTT. Protein product: CASSYPTTSGRFGTGELFF.

J is TRBJ2-1 and V is TRBV7-3; TRBD2 matches 7 bases. The V segment lost 5 bases and the J segment 4 bases; nucleotides outside the gene matches: 11. The CDR3 covers 16 residues. Germline V gives CDR1 SGHTA, CDR2 FQGTGA. CDR3 sequence reads: CASSPDPAGSYNEQFF. The CDR3 DNA sequence: TGTGCCAGCAGCCCCGACCCAGCGGGATCTTACAATGAGCAGTTCTTC. The complete variable domain, with remaining parts taken from reference TRBV7-3 and TRBJ2-1, reads GAGVSQTPSNKVTEKGKYVELRCDPISGHTALYWYRQSLGQGPEFLIYFQGTGAADDSGLPNDRFFAVRPEGSVSTLKIQRTERGDSAVYLCASSPDPAGSYNEQFFGPGTRLTVL.

The rearrangement uses TRBV7-2 and TRBJ2-6; 12 nucleotides align to TRBD2. Germline CDR1 and CDR2: SGHTA and FQGNSA. V was clipped by 4 bases and J by 2 bases; unmatched bases: 6. The CDR3 loop spans 18 amino acids. In DNA, the CDR3 is TGTGCCAGCAGCTATTCGAGACTAGCGGGAGCTGGGGCCAACGTCCTGACTTTC. Translation gives CASSYSRLAGAGANVLTF.

This clone has a handful of counts. The chain uses TRBV3-1 (or the pseudogene TRBV3-2) and TRBJ1-2, with D perhaps matching TRBD1 (6 bases). The CDR3 is made up of 16 amino acids. Germline V gene sequence: CDR1 LGHDT, CDR2 YNNKEL (reference sequence). V was trimmed by 4 bases and J by 2 bases, leaving 17 bases between them. CDR3 protein: CASSPLTGYYNYGYTF. The CDR3 DNA is TGTGCCAGCAGCCCCCTAACAGGGTATTACAACTATGGCTACACCTTC.

The gene calls are TRBV5-4 and TRBJ2-5; TRBD2 aligns across 9 bases. The CDR3 totals 16 residues. Germline CDR1 is SGHNT and CDR2 is YYREEE (reference sequence). J was trimmed by 5 bases and V by 4 bases; bases with no gene match: 12. This CDR3 is CASSPNSGRGLETQYF. The CDR3 DNA follows: TGTGCCAGCAGCCCTAATAGCGGGAGAGGACTTGAGACCCAGTACTTC.

The rearrangement links TRBV6-5 to TRBJ1-3; D is possibly TRBD1 (6 bases). The ends were cut back, 1 base at V and 1 base at J, with 8 bases in the middle. CDR1 is MNHEY, CDR2 SVGAGI, per germline. This CDR3 is 15 amino acids long. The CDR3 region is CASSYLQGSGNTIYF. The CDR3 coding sequence is TGTGCCAGCAGTTACTTACAGGGTTCTGGAAACACCATATATTTT.

The chain joins TRBV7-9 to TRBJ2-6, with unresolved D. CDR3 length equals 13 residues. Germline V gene sequence: CDR1 SEHNR, CDR2 FQNEAQ (reference sequence). V lost 5 bases to trimming and J lost 3 bases, with 5 bases between them. As DNA, the CDR3 is TGTGCCAGCAGCCGGAGTGGGGCCAACGTCCTGACTTTC. Protein sequence: CASSRSGANVLTF. Based on the CDR3 plus reference TRBV7-9 and TRBJ2-6, the full variable domain is DTGVSQNPRHKITKRGQNVTFRCDPISEHNRLYWYRQTLGQGPEFLTYFQNEAQLEKSRLLSDRFSAERPKGSFSTLEIQRTEQGDSAMYLCASSRSGANVLTFGAGSRLTVL.

This sequence joins TRBV19 and TRBJ1-5, with D unresolved. V shed 3 bases and J shed 0 bases, with 9 bases lying between them. CDR3 length: 15 residues. The germline V gene has CDR1 LNHDA and CDR2 SQIVND (reference sequence). CDR3 residues: CASSMTPYSNQPQHF. CDR3 in DNA: TGTGCCAGTAGTATGACACCTTATAGCAATCAGCCCCAGCATTTT. The entire variable domain, with the rest obtained from reference TRBV19 and TRBJ1-5, is as follows: DGGITQSPKYLFRKEGQNVTLSCEQNLNHDAMYWYRQDPGQGLRLIYYSQIVNDFQKGDIAEGYSVSREKKESFPLTVTSAQKNPTAFYLCASSMTPYSNQPQHFGDGTRLSIL.

The genes are TRBV5-6 and TRBJ1-6; 9 nucleotides match TRBD1. The V segment lost 0 bases and the J segment 9 bases; nucleotides outside the gene matches: 7. The CDR3 is 16 residues long. The germline V gene has CDR1 SGHDT and CDR2 YYEEEE. CDR3: CASSLDPGQGSSPLHF. CDR3 sequence (DNA): TGTGCCAGCAGCTTGGATCCGGGACAGGGCAGTTCACCCCTCCACTTT.

The chain is built from TRBV10-3 and TRBJ2-2; D possibly corresponds to TRBD2 (5 bases). The CDR3 is 16 residues long. V was cut by 8 bases and J by 2 bases, with 18 bases left in between. From germline, CDR1 is ENHRY and CDR2 SYGVKD. The CDR3 DNA reads TGTGCCATCGCCGGGCCGCTCGGGATAAACACCGGGGAGCTGTTTTTT. Its protein product is CAIAGPLGINTGELFF.